The 5 T cell receptor beta chains below were found in one sample sequenced in a study of cytomegalovirus exposure and HLA in healthy donors (dated by TCRdb to the late 2010s). Libraries were prepared through the immunoSEQ multiplex PCR assay. A mixture of 60 forward primers for TCR Vbeta segments and 13 reverse primers for TCR Jbeta segments was used in the multiplex PCR. TCRdb took this table from immuneACCESS and kept in-frame rearrangements with V and J called. Such tables lack part of the clones; where checked against another copy, unresolved V genes explain under half of the gap, and the rest is unexplained. Recorded for this sample are 150,000 to 200,000 clones; 75% to 80% of them occurred a single time. The biggest ten clones account for 13% to 15% of the sample. The material sequenced was PBMCs. The receptors derive from a woman younger than 45 in good health and CMV-seropositive.

Only one count was recorded for this clone. This rearrangement joins TRBV5-4 to TRBJ2-3; the match to TRBD2 covers 14 bases. J gave up 5 bases and V 4 bases, and 6 bases lay outside the gene matches. CDR3 size: 16 residues. Germline V CDR1 and CDR2: SGHNT, YYREEE (reference sequence). The CDR3, as DNA: TGTGCCAGCAGCCCGACTAGCGGGGGGGGAATAGATACGCAGTATTTT. The encoded protein is CASSPTSGGGIDTQYF.

This clone was observed a handful of times. The rearrangement uses TRBV25-1 and TRBJ1-2, with a possible D match to TRBD1 (5 bases). The V gene's germline CDR1 is MGHDK and CDR2 SYGVNS. The CDR3 totals 11 residues. V shed 3 bases and J shed 8 bases, with 7 bases lying between them. CDR3 in amino acids: CASSDGGGYTF. The CDR3 DNA is TGTGCCAGCAGTGACGGGGGAGGCTACACCTTC.

CDR3 protein: CASYRGREQYF. CDR3 in DNA: TGTGCCAGCTACAGGGGGCGCGAGCAGTACTTC. The gene calls are TRBV2 and TRBJ2-7; 9 bases are a match to TRBD1. CDR1 SNHLY and CDR2 FYNNEI come from the germline V gene. With 8 bases clipped from V and 6 bases from J, the junction kept 2 bases outside the gene matches. This CDR3 has 11 amino acids.

The V call is TRBV7-6, the J call TRBJ2-7; TRBD2 matches at 7 bases. The V gene end was trimmed by 3 bases and the J gene end by 5 bases; junction bases not matched to a gene: 10. The CDR3 is made up of 15 amino acids. Looked up from germline, CDR1 is SGHVS and CDR2 is FNYEAQ. CDR3 nucleotides: TGTGCCAGCAGCTTTGCGCGCGGGGGAGGTCACGAGCAGTACTTC. It codes for CASSFARGGGHEQYF.

The CDR3 DNA sequence: TGTGCCAGCAGTTATCCGACCGGACAGACCTACGAGCAGTACTTC. Amino acid sequence: CASSYPTGQTYEQYF. The chain employs TRBV6-6 and TRBJ2-7; tentative D call: TRBD1 (6 bases). The ends were cut back, 3 bases at V and 2 bases at J, with 14 bases in the middle. CDR1 is MNHNY, CDR2 SVGAGI, per germline (reference sequence). CDR3 length: 15 amino acids.